Presented here are 25 T cell receptor beta chains from one specimen sequenced in a study of technical replicates of blood from several donors. Here immunoSEQ multiplex PCR was the method, and the copy in TCRdb shows in-frame clones only, minus some. The sample comprises more than 65,000 clones, nearly 95% of which are singletons, and about 0.4% rests with the top ten. Sequencing used T cells isolated from PBMCs. These receptors were collected from a human donor in good health.

The rearrangement joins TRBV11-2 to TRBJ2-7; 7 bases agree with TRBD1. The CDR3 length is 13 residues. V lost 5 bases, J lost 2 bases, and 3 bases stayed unmatched. From germline, CDR1 is SGHAT and CDR2 FQNNGV. For the CDR3, the DNA is TGTGCCAGCAGCCAGGGACAGACCTACGAGCAGTACTTC. This codes for CASSQGQTYEQYF.

The V call is TRBV6-5, the J call TRBJ1-1, with a tentative D call TRBD1 (6 bases). V was shortened by 6 bases and J by 5 bases, with 10 bases between the two germline ends. Germline values: CDR1 MNHEY, CDR2 SVGAGI. This CDR3 region has 12 residues. The CDR3 is CASRSTGTEAFF. CDR3 sequence (DNA): TGTGCCAGCAGATCGACAGGAACTGAAGCTTTCTTT.

The chain combines TRBV19 with TRBJ1-1; D is unclear. This CDR3 has 12 residues. From germline, CDR1 is LNHDA and CDR2 SQIVND (reference sequence). V lost 5 bases to trimming and J lost 4 bases, with 8 bases between them. CDR3 loop: CASSYVGTEAFF. DNA for the CDR3: TGTGCCAGTAGTTATGTCGGCACTGAAGCTTTCTTT.

This clone was picked up one time. The chain is built from TRBV5-1 and TRBJ2-3, with a weak D call TRBD1 (5 bases). This CDR3 has 14 residues. The germline V and J ends were trimmed by 4 bases and 1 base, with 10 bases remaining between them. Germline CDR1 SGHRS, CDR2 YFSETQ. The CDR3 region is CASSIPQGTDTQYF. The CDR3 DNA follows: TGCGCCAGCAGCATACCACAGGGCACAGATACGCAGTATTTT. Based on the CDR3 plus reference TRBV5-1 and TRBJ2-3, the full variable domain is KAGVTQTPRYLIKTRGQQVTLSCSPISGHRSVSWYQQTPGQGLQFLFEYFSETQRNKGNFPGRFSGRQFSNSRSEMNVSTLELGDSALYLCASSIPQGTDTQYFGPGTRLTVL.

This chain links TRBV5-8 with TRBJ2-3; D gene ambiguous. Germline V gives CDR1 SGHTS, CDR2 YDEGEE. V lost 3 bases and J 4 bases, leaving 9 bases between the germline ends. This CDR3 contains 13 residues. CDR3 nucleotides: TGTGCCAGCAGCTCTCCCCAGGCAGATACGCAGTATTTT. Translated: CASSSPQADTQYF.

The chain carries TRBV7-2 and TRBJ1-2; a weak D match, TRBD1 (5 bases). The germline gives CDR1 SGHTA, CDR2 FQGNSA. This CDR3 contains 13 residues. The germline V and J ends were trimmed by 5 bases and 5 bases, with 12 bases remaining between them. As DNA, the CDR3 is TGTGCCAGCAGCCCGGCAGGGCTATATGGCTACACCTTC. It encodes CASSPAGLYGYTF.

The chain links TRBV5-4 to TRBJ2-7; D gene uncertain. CDR3 length equals 14 residues. The ends were cut back, 0 bases at V and 0 bases at J, with 7 bases in the middle. Per the germline V gene, CDR1 is SGHNT and CDR2 is YYREEE (reference sequence). The CDR3 DNA follows: TGTGCCAGCAGCTTGGACTCCCGCTCCTACGAGCAGTACTTC. Encoded protein: CASSLDSRSYEQYF. Combining the CDR3 with reference TRBV5-4 and TRBJ2-7 gives the whole variable domain ETGVTQSPTHLIKTRGQQVTLRCSSQSGHNTVSWYQQALGQGPQFIFQYYREEENGRGNFPPRFSGLQFPNYSSELNVNALELDDSALYLCASSLDSRSYEQYFGPGTRLTVT.

This clone was recorded only once. The chain links TRBV13 to TRBJ2-7; D is perhaps TRBD2 (5 bases). Germline V CDR1 and CDR2: PRHDT, FYEKMQ (reference sequence). V lost 0 bases and J 3 bases, leaving 9 bases between the germline ends. CDR3 length equals 14 residues. The CDR3: CASSLGGRGYEQYF. The CDR3 DNA reads TGTGCCAGCAGCTTAGGGGGTCGGGGCTACGAGCAGTACTTC.

This sequence joins TRBV29-1 and TRBJ2-1; 8 nucleotides match TRBD2. In germline, CDR1 is SQVTM, CDR2 ANQGSEA. J lost 5 bases, V lost 0 bases, and 9 bases had no gene match. The CDR3 contains 16 residues. CDR3 amino acids: CSVEERTSWADNEQFF. CDR3 nucleotide sequence: TGCAGCGTTGAAGAAAGGACTAGCTGGGCCGACAATGAGCAGTTCTTC.

The J gene is TRBJ2-3, the V gene TRBV13; TRBD2 aligns across 8 bases. After removal of 2 bases from V and 0 bases from J, the junction contained 16 bases not matched to a gene. The CDR3 contains 20 residues. Germline CDR1 is PRHDT and CDR2 is FYEKMQ (reference sequence). The CDR3, as DNA: TGTGCCAGCAGCTTAAGCACGCGGGGGGATTTGAGTGGAAGCACAGATACGCAGTATTTT. Translation gives CASSLSTRGDLSGSTDTQYF.

V and J are TRBV4-1 and TRBJ2-2; 16 bases agree with TRBD2. The CDR3 is made up of 17 amino acids. Germline lookup yields CDR1 MGHRA and CDR2 YSYEKL. Unmatched junction bases numbered 5, after V lost 3 bases and J lost 7 bases. CDR3 in amino acids: CASSQGLAGGPLGELFF. CDR3 DNA: TGCGCCAGCAGCCAGGGACTAGCGGGAGGGCCTCTCGGGGAGCTGTTTTTT.

With regard to this clone: This sample also contains other DNA sequences that code for the same CDR3. The DNA for the CDR3 is TGCGCCAGCAGCTCTGGGGGGACTAGCACAGATACGCAGTATTTT. Protein product: CASSSGGTSTDTQYF. V gene TRBV5-1 combines with J gene TRBJ2-3, with D possibly being TRBD2 (6 bases). The CDR3 runs 15 residues. CDR1 is SGHRS and CDR2 is YFSETQ in the germline V gene. Trimming removed 3 bases at V and 0 bases at J, with 11 bases between.

The chain carries TRBV18 and TRBJ2-3; 7 nucleotides align to TRBD1. The germline V gene has CDR1 KGHSH and CDR2 LQKENI. V lost 5 bases to trimming and J lost 0 bases; unmatched junction nucleotides: 5. This CDR3 contains 15 residues. CDR3 bases: TGTGCCAGCTCAGGGACAGCCCATAGCACAGATACGCAGTATTTT. Protein: CASSGTAHSTDTQYF.

The chain is built from TRBV5-6 and TRBJ1-1; no definite D call. Per the germline V gene, CDR1 is SGHDT and CDR2 is YYEEEE. This CDR3 has 14 residues. V lost 0 bases and J lost 0, with 6 bases in between. The CDR3 here is CASSLGLLNTEAFF. Written as DNA, the CDR3 is TGTGCCAGCAGCTTGGGACTCTTGAACACTGAAGCTTTCTTT.

V gene TRBV5-1 combines with J gene TRBJ1-1, with 7 bases that match TRBD1. V was pared by 2 bases and J by 1 base, with 8 bases of the junction left unmatched. CDR1 SGHRS and CDR2 YFSETQ come from the germline V gene. The CDR3 extends over 16 amino acids. CDR3 loop: CASSFLQGTQNTEAFF. In nucleotides, the CDR3 is TGCGCCAGCAGCTTTTTACAGGGGACACAGAACACTGAAGCTTTCTTT.

The chain carries TRBV6-5 and TRBJ1-2; D is ambiguous. The CDR3 length is 14 residues. Germline assignment: CDR1 MNHEY and CDR2 SVGAGI. V lost 0 bases, J lost 3 bases, and 8 bases lay in between. The CDR3: CASSYSHSYYGYTF. In DNA form, the CDR3 reads TGTGCCAGCAGTTACTCGCACAGCTACTATGGCTACACCTTC.

The chain joins TRBV4-1 to TRBJ1-1; no firm D call. V lost 2 bases and J lost 0, with 10 bases in between. The CDR3 extends over 15 amino acids. The germline CDR1 and CDR2 sequences are MGHRA and YSYEKL. The CDR3 DNA sequence: TGCGCCAGCAGCCAACCTACCCGAATGAACACTGAAGCTTTCTTT. Translating gives CASSQPTRMNTEAFF.

V and J are TRBV7-9 and TRBJ2-3, with 7 bases matching TRBD1. After removal of 3 bases from V and 5 bases from J, the junction contained 8 bases not matched to a gene. Germline values: CDR1 SEHNR, CDR2 FQNEAQ (reference sequence). The CDR3 covers 15 residues. The CDR3 protein is CASSFSGQLLDTQYF. CDR3 nucleotide sequence: TGTGCCAGCAGCTTTTCGGGACAGCTTCTAGATACGCAGTATTTT.

The V gene is TRBV29-1, the J gene TRBJ2-1, with D maybe TRBD1 (6 bases). V gave up 5 bases and J gave up 10 bases, with 12 bases separating them. In germline, CDR1 is SQVTM, CDR2 ANQGSEA. The CDR3 covers 11 residues. The DNA of the CDR3 is TGCAGCGTTTTCGAGGGGGAGGAGCAGTTCTTC. This sequence encodes CSVFEGEEQFF.

The chain employs TRBV7-2 and TRBJ2-7; D gene ambiguous. The CDR3 length is 16 residues. Trimming stripped 8 bases from V and 2 bases from J, with 22 bases between. Germline CDR1 reads SGHTA; CDR2 reads FQGNSA. The CDR3 reads CASAFRSNSRAYEQYF. CDR3 nucleotide sequence: TGTGCCAGCGCATTCCGTTCCAACAGTAGAGCCTACGAGCAGTACTTC.

The V gene is TRBV11-2, the J gene TRBJ2-7; D ambiguous. The V and J ends lost 5 bases and 3 bases respectively, with 8 bases between them. Germline V gene lookup returns CDR1 SGHAT and CDR2 FQNNGV. This CDR3 has 12 residues. Written as DNA, the CDR3 is TGTGCCAGCAGCCTCCGACACTACGAGCAGTACTTC. Translated, it gives CASSLRHYEQYF.

The V call is TRBV4-1, the J call TRBJ1-1; D might be TRBD1 (5 bases). The germline gives CDR1 MGHRA, CDR2 YSYEKL. The CDR3 has 13 amino acids. The V end lost 0 bases, the J end lost 6 bases, and 8 bases lay between the germline ends. As DNA, the CDR3 is TGCGCCAGCAGCCAAGATGGACACGCTGAAGCTTTCTTT. Amino acids: CASSQDGHAEAFF.

This chain joins TRBV27 and TRBJ2-3; D is possibly TRBD1 (7 bases). Germline V lookup: CDR1 MNHEY, CDR2 SMNVEV (reference sequence). Trimming left V 6 bases short and J 2 bases short, with 15 bases between. The CDR3 is 15 amino acids. The CDR3 DNA reads TGTGCCAGCAGGGCGGGACAGTGGGTCACAGATACGCAGTATTTT. Translating it yields CASRAGQWVTDTQYF.

V usage is TRBV6-1 and J usage is TRBJ1-3; 7 positions agree with TRBD1. Losses at the gene ends were 4 bases for V and 0 bases for J; bases not matched to a gene: 9. Germline loops: CDR1 MNHNS, CDR2 SASEGT. This CDR3 comprises 17 residues. The CDR3 spells CASSVGQGVLSGNTIYF. The CDR3 nucleotides read TGTGCCAGCAGTGTCGGGCAGGGGGTCCTCTCTGGAAACACCATATATTTT.

The J gene is TRBJ2-1, the V gene TRBV5-1, with 10 bases matching TRBD2. Germline V gene sequence: CDR1 SGHRS, CDR2 YFSETQ. The CDR3 spans 16 residues. Unmatched junction bases numbered 10, after V lost 5 bases and J lost 5 bases. The CDR3 loop reads CASSSLSSGRNNEQFF. CDR3 nucleotide sequence: TGCGCCAGCAGTTCCCTTTCTAGCGGGAGAAACAATGAGCAGTTCTTC.